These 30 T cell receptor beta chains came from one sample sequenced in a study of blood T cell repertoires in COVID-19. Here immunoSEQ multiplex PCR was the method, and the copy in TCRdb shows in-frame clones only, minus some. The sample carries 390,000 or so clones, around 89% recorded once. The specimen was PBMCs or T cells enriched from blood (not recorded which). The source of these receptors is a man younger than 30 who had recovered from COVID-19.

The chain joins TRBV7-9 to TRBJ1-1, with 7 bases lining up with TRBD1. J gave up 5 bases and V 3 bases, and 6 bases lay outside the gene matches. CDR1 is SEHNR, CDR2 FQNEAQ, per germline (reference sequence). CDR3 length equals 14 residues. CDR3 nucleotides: TGTGCCAGCAGCTTCCGGACAGGTGGTACTGAAGCTTTCTTT. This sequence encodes CASSFRTGGTEAFF.

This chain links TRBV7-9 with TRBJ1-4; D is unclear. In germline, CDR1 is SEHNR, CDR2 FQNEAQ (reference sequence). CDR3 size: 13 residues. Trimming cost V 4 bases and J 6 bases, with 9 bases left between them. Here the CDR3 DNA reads TGTGCCAGCAGCTCACTACAAGATGAAAAACTGTTTTTT. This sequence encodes CASSSLQDEKLFF.

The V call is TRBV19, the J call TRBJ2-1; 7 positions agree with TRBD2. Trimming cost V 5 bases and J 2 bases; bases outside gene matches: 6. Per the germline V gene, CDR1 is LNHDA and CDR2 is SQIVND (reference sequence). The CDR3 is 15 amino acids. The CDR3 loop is CASSVHGTTYNEQFF. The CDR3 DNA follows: TGTGCCAGTAGTGTGCACGGGACTACCTACAATGAGCAGTTCTTC.

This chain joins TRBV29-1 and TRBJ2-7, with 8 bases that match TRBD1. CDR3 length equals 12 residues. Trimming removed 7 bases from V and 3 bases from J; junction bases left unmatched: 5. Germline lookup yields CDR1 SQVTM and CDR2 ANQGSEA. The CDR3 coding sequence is TGCAGCGCAGGACAGGGAATCTACGAGCAGTACTTC. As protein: CSAGQGIYEQYF.

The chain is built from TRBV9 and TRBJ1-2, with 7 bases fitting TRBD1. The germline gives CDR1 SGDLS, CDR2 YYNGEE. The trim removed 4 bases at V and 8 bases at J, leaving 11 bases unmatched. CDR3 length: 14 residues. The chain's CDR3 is CASSTRTGQWGYTF. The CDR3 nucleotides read TGTGCCAGCAGCACCCGGACAGGCCAATGGGGCTACACCTTC.

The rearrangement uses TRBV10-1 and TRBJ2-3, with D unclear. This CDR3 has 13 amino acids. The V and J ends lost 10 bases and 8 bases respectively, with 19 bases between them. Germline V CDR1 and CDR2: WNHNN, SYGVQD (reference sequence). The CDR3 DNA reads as TGCGCCAAGACAAAAGGTAACCTTTCTACGCAGTATTTT. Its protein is CAKTKGNLSTQYF.

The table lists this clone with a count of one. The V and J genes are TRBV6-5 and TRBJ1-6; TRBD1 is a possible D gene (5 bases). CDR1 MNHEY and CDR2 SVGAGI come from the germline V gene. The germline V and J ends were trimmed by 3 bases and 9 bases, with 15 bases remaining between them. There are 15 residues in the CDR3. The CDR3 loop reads CASSYGAGFGSPLHF. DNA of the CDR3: TGTGCCAGCAGTTATGGGGCTGGGTTTGGTTCACCCCTCCACTTT.

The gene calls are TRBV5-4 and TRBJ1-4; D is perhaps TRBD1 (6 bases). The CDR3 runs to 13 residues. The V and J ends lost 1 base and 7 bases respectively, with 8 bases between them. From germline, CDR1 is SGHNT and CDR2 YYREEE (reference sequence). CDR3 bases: TGTGCCAGCAGCTTGCAGGGGTCTGAAAAACTGTTTTTT. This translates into CASSLQGSEKLFF.

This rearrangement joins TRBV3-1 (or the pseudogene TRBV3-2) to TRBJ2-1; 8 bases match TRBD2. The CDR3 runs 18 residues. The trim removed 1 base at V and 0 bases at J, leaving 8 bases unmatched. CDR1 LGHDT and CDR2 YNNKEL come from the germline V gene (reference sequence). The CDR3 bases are TGTGCCAGCAGCCAAGTTACTAGCGGTGCGAGCTCCTACAATGAGCAGTTCTTC. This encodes CASSQVTSGASSYNEQFF.

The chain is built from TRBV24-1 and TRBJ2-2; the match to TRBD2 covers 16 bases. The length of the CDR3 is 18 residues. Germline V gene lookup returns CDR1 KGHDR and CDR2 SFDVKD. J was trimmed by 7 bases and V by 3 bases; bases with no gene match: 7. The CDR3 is CATSDATGTSGRGGELFF. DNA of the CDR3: TGTGCCACCAGTGATGCAACCGGGACTAGCGGGAGGGGCGGGGAGCTGTTTTTT.

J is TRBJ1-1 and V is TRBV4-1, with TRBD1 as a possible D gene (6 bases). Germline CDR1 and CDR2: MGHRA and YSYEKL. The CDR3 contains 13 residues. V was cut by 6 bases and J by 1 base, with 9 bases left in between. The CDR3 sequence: CASRPQGNTEAFF. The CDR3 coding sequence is TGCGCCAGCAGACCACAGGGGAACACTGAAGCTTTCTTT.

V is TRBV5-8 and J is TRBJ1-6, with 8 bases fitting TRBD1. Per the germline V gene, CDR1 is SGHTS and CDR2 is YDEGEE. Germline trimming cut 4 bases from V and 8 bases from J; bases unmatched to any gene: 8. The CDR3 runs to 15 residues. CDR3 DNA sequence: TGTGCCAGCAGCCTCGACAGGGGTGGGGATTCACCCCTCCACTTT. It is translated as CASSLDRGGDSPLHF.

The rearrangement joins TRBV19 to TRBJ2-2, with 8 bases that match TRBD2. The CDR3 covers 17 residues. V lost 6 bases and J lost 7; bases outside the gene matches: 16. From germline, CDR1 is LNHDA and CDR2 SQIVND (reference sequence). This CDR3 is CASRPRGGTRRSGELFF. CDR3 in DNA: TGTGCCAGTAGGCCCAGAGGCGGGACTAGGCGTAGCGGGGAGCTGTTTTTT.

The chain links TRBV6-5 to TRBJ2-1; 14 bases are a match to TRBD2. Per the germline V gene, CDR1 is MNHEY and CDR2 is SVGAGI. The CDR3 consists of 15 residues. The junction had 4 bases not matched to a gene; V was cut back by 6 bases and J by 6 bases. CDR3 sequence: CASRPTSGRGNEQFF. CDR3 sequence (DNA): TGTGCCAGCAGGCCGACTAGCGGGAGGGGCAATGAGCAGTTCTTC.

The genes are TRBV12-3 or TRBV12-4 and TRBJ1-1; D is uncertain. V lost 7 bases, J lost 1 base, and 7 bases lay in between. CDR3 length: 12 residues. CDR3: CASTGENTEAFF. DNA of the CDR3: TGTGCCAGCACCGGTGAGAACACTGAAGCTTTCTTT.

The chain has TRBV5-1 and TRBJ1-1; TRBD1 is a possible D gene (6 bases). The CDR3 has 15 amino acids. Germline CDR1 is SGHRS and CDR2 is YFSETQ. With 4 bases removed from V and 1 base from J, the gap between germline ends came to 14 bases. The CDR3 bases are TGCGCCAGCAGCACCGGGGGGCACTGGAACACTGAAGCTTTCTTT. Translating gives CASSTGGHWNTEAFF.

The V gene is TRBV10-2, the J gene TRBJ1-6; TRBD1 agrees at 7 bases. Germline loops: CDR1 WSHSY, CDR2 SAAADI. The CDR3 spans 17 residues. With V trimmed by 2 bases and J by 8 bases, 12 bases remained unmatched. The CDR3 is CASSEVLAGTVHSPLHF. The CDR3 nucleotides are TGCGCCAGCAGTGAGGTCTTAGCAGGGACAGTACATTCACCCCTCCACTTT.

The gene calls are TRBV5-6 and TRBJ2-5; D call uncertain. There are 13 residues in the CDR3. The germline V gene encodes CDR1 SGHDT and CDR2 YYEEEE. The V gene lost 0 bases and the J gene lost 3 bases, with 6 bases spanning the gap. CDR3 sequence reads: CASSLVLKETQYF. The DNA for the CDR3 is TGTGCCAGCAGCTTGGTCCTTAAAGAGACCCAGTACTTC.

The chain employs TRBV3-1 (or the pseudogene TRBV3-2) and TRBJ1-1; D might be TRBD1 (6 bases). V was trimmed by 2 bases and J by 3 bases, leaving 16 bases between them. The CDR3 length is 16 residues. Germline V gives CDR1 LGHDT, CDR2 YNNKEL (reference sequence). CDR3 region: CASSQLVTGSDTEAFF. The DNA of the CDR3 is TGTGCCAGCAGCCAATTAGTCACAGGGTCGGACACTGAAGCTTTCTTT.

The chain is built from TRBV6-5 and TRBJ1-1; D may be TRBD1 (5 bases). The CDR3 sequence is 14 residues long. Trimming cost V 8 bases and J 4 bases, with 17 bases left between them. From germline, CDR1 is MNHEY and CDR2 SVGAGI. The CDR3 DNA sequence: TGTGCCAGCCGGCGGGGGGATAGGGGCACTGAAGCTTTCTTT. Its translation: CASRRGDRGTEAFF.

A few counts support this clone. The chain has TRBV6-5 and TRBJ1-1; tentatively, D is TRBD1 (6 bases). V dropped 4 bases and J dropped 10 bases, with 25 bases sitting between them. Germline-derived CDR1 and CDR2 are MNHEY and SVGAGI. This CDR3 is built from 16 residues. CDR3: CASSSTDSAKVGLAFF. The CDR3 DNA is TGTGCCAGCAGTTCGACGGACAGTGCCAAAGTGGGTCTAGCTTTCTTT.

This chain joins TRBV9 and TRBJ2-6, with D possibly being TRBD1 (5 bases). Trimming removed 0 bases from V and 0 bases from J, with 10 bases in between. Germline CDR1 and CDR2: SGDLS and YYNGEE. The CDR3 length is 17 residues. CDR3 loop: CASSVETGSSGANVLTF. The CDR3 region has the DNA TGTGCCAGCAGCGTAGAAACAGGAAGCTCTGGGGCCAACGTCCTGACTTTC.

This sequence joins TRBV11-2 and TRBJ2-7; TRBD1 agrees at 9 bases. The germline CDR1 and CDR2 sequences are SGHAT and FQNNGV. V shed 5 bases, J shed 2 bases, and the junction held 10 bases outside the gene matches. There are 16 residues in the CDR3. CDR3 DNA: TGTGCCAGCAGCACCATCCGGGACAGGGCCACCTACGAGCAGTACTTC. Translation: CASSTIRDRATYEQYF.

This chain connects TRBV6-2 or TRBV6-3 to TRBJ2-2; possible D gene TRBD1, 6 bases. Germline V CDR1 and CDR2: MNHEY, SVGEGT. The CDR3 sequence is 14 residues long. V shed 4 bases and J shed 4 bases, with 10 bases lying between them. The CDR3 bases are TGTGCCAGCAGTTGGGGGCTGGGCACCGGGGAGCTGTTTTTT. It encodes CASSWGLGTGELFF.

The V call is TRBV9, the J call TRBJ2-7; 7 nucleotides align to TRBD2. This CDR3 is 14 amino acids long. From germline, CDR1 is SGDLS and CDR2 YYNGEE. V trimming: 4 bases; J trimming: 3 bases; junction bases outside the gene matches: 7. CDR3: CASSPRDYLYEQYF. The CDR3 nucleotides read TGTGCCAGCAGCCCCCGGGACTATCTCTACGAGCAGTACTTC.

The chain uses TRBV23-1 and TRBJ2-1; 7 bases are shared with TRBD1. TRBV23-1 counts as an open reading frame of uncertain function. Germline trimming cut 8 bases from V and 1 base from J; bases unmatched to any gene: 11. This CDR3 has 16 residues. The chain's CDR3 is CASVQRGQRSYNEQFF. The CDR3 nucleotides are TGCGCCAGCGTCCAGAGGGGACAGCGATCCTACAATGAGCAGTTCTTC.

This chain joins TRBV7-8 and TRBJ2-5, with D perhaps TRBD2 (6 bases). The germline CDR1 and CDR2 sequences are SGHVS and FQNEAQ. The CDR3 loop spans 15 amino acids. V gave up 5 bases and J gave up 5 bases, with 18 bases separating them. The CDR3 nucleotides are TGTGCCAGCAGCCCCCCACACGGAGGGTTCGAGACCCAGTACTTC. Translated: CASSPPHGGFETQYF.

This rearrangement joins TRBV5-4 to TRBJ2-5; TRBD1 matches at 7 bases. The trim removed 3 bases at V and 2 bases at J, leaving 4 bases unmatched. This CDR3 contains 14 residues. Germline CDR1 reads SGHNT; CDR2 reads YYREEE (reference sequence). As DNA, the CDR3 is TGTGCCAGCAGCTCAGTCAGGGGGCAAGAGACCCAGTACTTC. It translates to CASSSVRGQETQYF.

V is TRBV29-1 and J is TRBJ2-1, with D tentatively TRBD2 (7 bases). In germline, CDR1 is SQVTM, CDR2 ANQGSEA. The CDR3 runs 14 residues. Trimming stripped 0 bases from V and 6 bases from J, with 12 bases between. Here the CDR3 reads CSVEDLRGANEQFF. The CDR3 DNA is TGCAGCGTTGAAGATCTTCGGGGGGCCAATGAGCAGTTCTTC.

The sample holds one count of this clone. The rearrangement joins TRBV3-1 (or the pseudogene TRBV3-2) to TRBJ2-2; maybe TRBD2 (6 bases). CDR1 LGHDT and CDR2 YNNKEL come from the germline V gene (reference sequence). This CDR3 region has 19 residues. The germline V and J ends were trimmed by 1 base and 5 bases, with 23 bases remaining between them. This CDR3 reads CASSQVGRLAIKFTGELFF. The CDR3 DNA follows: TGTGCCAGCAGCCAAGTGGGTCGGCTAGCGATTAAGTTTACCGGGGAGCTGTTTTTT.